What follows is one T cell receptor beta chain and its context. What it recognizes is unknown. This entry belongs to a study of CD8+CD57+ T cells in acquired aplastic anemia. Study-level findings and limits: Patients had roughly 29 CD8+ CDR3 sequences in common with controls (the shared set).

CDR3 length: 15 amino acids. CDR1 SGHNT and CDR2 YYREEE come from the germline V gene (reference sequence). J was trimmed by 2 bases and V by 3 bases; bases with no gene match: 7. The TCR beta profiling, which covered VDJ combination and CDR3 sequence, was carried out using genomic DNA as the template. TCRdb re-derived calls from the reads in MiXCR, one entry per CDR3 protein. The table lists approximately 190,000 distinct CDR3 sequences, 64% of them singletons. The sample comprised sorted CD4+, CD8+, or CD8+CD57+ T cells (not recorded which) from PBMCs. The sequence was collected from a human donor with severe aplastic anemia or a healthy control (not recorded which). The chain couples TRBV5-4 to TRBJ2-7, with 8 bases matching TRBD1. The chain's CDR3 is CASSSPTGVPYEQYF. The CDR3 region has the DNA TGTGCCAGCAGCTCCCCGACAGGGGTCCCCTACGAGCAGTACTTC.